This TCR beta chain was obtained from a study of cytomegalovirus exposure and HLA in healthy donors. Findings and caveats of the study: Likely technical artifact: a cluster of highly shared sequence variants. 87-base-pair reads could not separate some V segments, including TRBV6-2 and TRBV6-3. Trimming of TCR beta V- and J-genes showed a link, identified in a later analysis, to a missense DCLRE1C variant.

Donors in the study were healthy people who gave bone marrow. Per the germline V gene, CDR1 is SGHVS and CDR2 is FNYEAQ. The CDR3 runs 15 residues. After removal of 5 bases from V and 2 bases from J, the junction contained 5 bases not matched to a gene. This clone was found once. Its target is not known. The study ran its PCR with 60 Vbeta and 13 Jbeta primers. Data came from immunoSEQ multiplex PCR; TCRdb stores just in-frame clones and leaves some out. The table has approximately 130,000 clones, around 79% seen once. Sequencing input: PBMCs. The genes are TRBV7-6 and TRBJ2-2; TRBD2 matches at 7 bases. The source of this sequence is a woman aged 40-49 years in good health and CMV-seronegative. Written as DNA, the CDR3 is TGTGCCAGCAGCACCACTAGCGCCAACACCGGGGAGCTGTTTTTT. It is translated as CASSTTSANTGELFF.